The text below deals with one T cell receptor beta chain. No cognate antigen has been identified for it. The input lacks base qualities; no much larger clone sits a single base away. The library was produced with the immunoSEQ multiplex PCR assay. The multiplex PCR relied on a mix of 60 forward primers for TCR Vbeta segments and 13 reverse primers for TCR Jbeta segments. The CDR3 region of rearranged TCR beta genes was amplified from genomic DNA by a multiplex PCR assay. On the Illumina HiSeq System, the amplified TCR beta libraries were sequenced as 87-base-pair reads. The authors' pipeline ran thus. A later analysis counted about 82 million unique TCR beta chains across the roughly 700 repertoires, and roughly 10 million of these chains were shared by at least two donors. To remove PCR and sequencing errors, raw reads were error-corrected and collapsed into unique sequences using a nearest-neighbor algorithm that merged closely related sequences. CDR3 sequences were aligned to IMGT reference sequences to assign V, D and J gene segments. For a sequence to be retained, at least a six-nucleotide match to both a V gene segment and a J gene segment was required. A rearrangement was called productive if the CDR3 had no stop codons and remained in frame with V and J, and every other rearrangement was called non-productive. Following IMGT convention, CDR3 was defined as the stretch from the second conserved V-encoded cysteine to the conserved J-encoded phenylalanine. Sequences without an unambiguous match to a single V gene segment were excluded from the earlier analysis of about 600 of the donors. In an earlier analysis of several hundred of the donors, V segments were called functional above 56.7% productive rearrangements and were called segregating when the between-donor standard deviation exceeded 5%. A statistical classification framework was built to diagnose cytomegalovirus status from the catalog of TCR beta chain sequences. A later analysis assigned V and J genes by comparing TCR nucleotide sequences with IMGT/GENE-DB human TR gene sequences. The TCRdist pipeline was used in a later analysis to assign CDR3 sequences and most-parsimonious VDJ recombination scenarios. In a later analysis, each TCR beta chain was defined by its CDR3 amino acid sequence together with its V-gene family, and reads lacking a unique V-gene family were excluded. A later analysis removed over 500 highly shared, low-generation-probability nucleotide sequences to deal with suspected cross-contamination and a sequencing artifact. In a later analysis, a clonal expansion index was calculated for each public chain from normalized within-repertoire ranks of inferred template counts. In a later analysis, generation probabilities were computed with a VDJ recombination model fitted to out-of-frame rearrangements, and the resulting probabilities were checked against IGoR. A later analysis scored TCR-TCR, TCR-HLA and TCR-CMV co-occurrence with hypergeometric tests, applying a repertoire-size bias correction to TCR pairs. In a later analysis, false discovery rates were estimated by permuting HLA or CMV assignments 20 times. A later analysis grouped co-occurring TCRs with DBSCAN, adding TCRdist sequence similarity when clustering within HLA-allele-positive subsets. Repertoires with fewer than 30,000 or more than 120,000 public chains, plus five repertoires with anomalous nucleotide sharing, were excluded from co-occurrence clustering. TCRdb obtained this table from immuneACCESS and retained in-frame rearrangements with V and J assigned. These tables miss some clones; where compared with another copy, unresolved V genes account for less than half of the shortfall, and the remainder is unexplained. V, J and clone size were drawn from that table, and D and trimming were deduced from the DNA. In all, the sample holds roughly 150,000 clones, and around 84% of those were seen once. The ten largest clones add up to 2.3% of the sample.

The cohort comprised 666 healthy bone marrow donors. At the time of sampling, all cohort members were nominally healthy, though unrecorded immune exposures were likely present. The donor was CMV seronegative and belonged to the group of more than 300 seronegative cohort members. Each donor provided a peripheral blood sample, and peripheral blood mononuclear cells were used for TCR beta sequencing. Genomic DNA extraction from the blood cell samples was performed with the Qiagen DNeasy Blood Extraction Kit. Looking up the germline V gene yields CDR1 SGDLS and CDR2 YYNGEE. The CDR3 sequence holds 13 residues, the cysteine and phenylalanine included. Only the CDR3 DNA stays, 39 bases, in frame from base 1. V sheds 0 bases and J sheds 12 bases, leaving 13 bases between their ends. The data were taken from a study of cytomegalovirus exposure and HLA in healthy donors (dated by TCRdb to 2017 to 2019). Broadly, across the study: In an earlier analysis of some 550 of the donors, about 270 Gb of sequence data and 117 million unique TCR beta sequences from 150 million to 200 million T cells were reported. An early release that covered fewer than 750 HLA-typed donors contained around 330 gigabases of sequencing data and 65 million to 100 million unique TCR sequences. Among the roughly 400 genotyped donors, approximately 76% belonged to the genetic ancestry cluster associated with self-reported Caucasian donors. The aim of the study was to test whether cataloging public T cell receptors could identify signatures of past pathogen exposure. Using immunosequencing, the study profiled T cell repertoires from 666 subjects and related those repertoires to cytomegalovirus serostatus. In addition to the first cohort of several hundred subjects, a separate validation cohort of 120 different subjects was used. To predict cytomegalovirus infection status, the study brought together high-throughput TCR immunosequencing, statistical association of individual TCRs with disease status, and machine learning. To study patterns of TCR occurrence, a later analysis re-analyzed previously published TCR beta repertoires from 500 to 850 donors and added high-resolution HLA genotyping. Rather than drawing on any new phenotypic data, the later analysis identified candidate immune exposures from TCR beta sequences and the way those sequences occurred across donors. An earlier analysis of more than 450 of the donors used high-throughput TCR beta sequencing to judge whether each TCR beta V gene segment behaved as functional or pseudogenic. Donor age, sex, ethnicity and CMV serostatus were collected together with the repertoire data. A later genetic analysis took genome-wide SNP genotypes for about 55% of the 666 donors and used that subset as a discovery cohort. Every discovery cohort repertoire had been produced on one sequencing platform. Class I and class II HLA loci were covered by the typing at four-digit resolution. Typing coverage varied by locus: roughly 629-640 donors for A, B, C, DRB1 and DQB1; about 520 for DQA1; nearly 610 for DPA1; 450 to 480 for DPB1. About five DR-DQ haplotypes were treated as single units for association and clustering because of strong linkage in the cohort. Among 300 to 450 genotyped donors of the cohort, an average of 235,054 unique TCR beta nucleotide sequences were sequenced per donor, about a sixth of them non-productive. Overall study results and their limits: Only TCR beta chains were sequenced in this cohort, and the absence of alpha or paired-chain data limited detectable features. Because HLA typing was missing for some donors at each locus, association tests included only the typed subset. The classifier was reported to diagnose cytomegalovirus status with high specificity and sensitivity in both the original cohort and the validation cohort. In vitro tests confirmed that a few of the cytomegalovirus-associated TCR beta chains recognize cytomegalovirus antigens. The authors suggested that the approach could potentially be extended to other disease states and immunological phenotypes. Most TCR sequences were observed very rarely across donors, whereas some public TCRs were present in many individuals. In a later genetic analysis, fewer N-insertions in productive TCRs were reported among donors in an Asian-associated ancestry cluster than the 666-donor mean. The study listed approximately 150 TCR beta chains as associated with cytomegalovirus. Because the 87-base-pair reads could not distinguish some IMGT-functional V segments, including TRBV6-2 and TRBV6-3, those segments were excluded. Several of the top co-occurrence clusters appeared to be linked to parvovirus B19, influenza, CMV and Epstein-Barr virus, according to a later analysis. A group of highly shared sequence variants was considered likely to be a technical artifact of the sequencing pipeline. At a false discovery rate of 0.05, a later analysis linked about 16,000 TCR beta sequences to specific HLA alleles. Compared with equally common non-associated chains, HLA-associated TCR beta chains in a later analysis were more clonally expanded and had lower generation probabilities. A later genetic analysis associated a missense DCLRE1C variant with V-gene and J-gene trimming of TCR beta chains, and an independent cohort replicated the association. Immune exposure information for the cohort was limited to CMV serostatus. According to a later analysis, TCR association rates differed among HLA loci, with DRB1 alleles showing the most associated TCRs and HLA-C alleles showing the fewest. Because counts were too low, some 17 rarely observed V segments, including chromosome 9 orphons, were left out of the earlier analysis of a few hundred of the donors. A further reported finding was that TCR beta sequences accurately predicted the HLA-A and HLA-B alleles for most subjects in the first cohort. Presence/absence analyses assumed roughly uniform sequencing depth across donors, an assumption that may not hold. A later analysis found that most CMV-associated TCR beta chains appeared HLA-restricted, with HLA associations seemingly driven largely by CMV exposure. In an earlier analysis of 587 of the donors, most TCR beta V segments appeared in productive rearrangements about 87% or about 30% of the time, broadly matching IMGT annotations. Correlated functional status among segregating V segments might reflect linkage disequilibrium, but an unknown experimental factor could not be ruled out. Assigning TCR associations to individual alleles was difficult when HLA alleles, especially DR and DQ, strongly co-occurred.

The sequence is built from TRBV9 and TRBJ2-1; the D region possibly corresponds to TRBD1 (6 bases align). This receptor was identified in a woman younger than 30 in good health and CMV-seronegative. Sequencing used PBMCs. The CDR3 in this case is CASSVDRVSGQFF. The DNA is TGTGCCAGCAGCGTAGACAGGGTGTCTGGGCAGTTCTTC.